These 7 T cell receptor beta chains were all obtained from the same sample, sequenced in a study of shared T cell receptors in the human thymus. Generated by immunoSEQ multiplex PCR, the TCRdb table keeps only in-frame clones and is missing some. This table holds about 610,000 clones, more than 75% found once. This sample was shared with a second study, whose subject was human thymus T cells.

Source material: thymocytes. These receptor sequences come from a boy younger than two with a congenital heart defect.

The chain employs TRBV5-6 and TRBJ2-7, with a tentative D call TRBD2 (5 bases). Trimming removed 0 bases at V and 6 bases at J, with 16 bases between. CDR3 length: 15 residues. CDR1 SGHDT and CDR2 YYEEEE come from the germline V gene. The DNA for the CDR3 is TGTGCCAGCAGCTTGGCTGCCGGGATCGTGGGCGAGCAGTACTTC. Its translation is CASSLAAGIVGEQYF.

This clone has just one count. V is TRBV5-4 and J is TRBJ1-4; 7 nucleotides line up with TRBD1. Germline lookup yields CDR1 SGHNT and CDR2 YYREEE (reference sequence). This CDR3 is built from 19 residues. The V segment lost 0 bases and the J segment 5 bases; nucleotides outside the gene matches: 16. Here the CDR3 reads CASSLEPGVQGPSNEKLFF. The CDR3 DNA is TGTGCCAGCAGCTTGGAACCCGGGGTACAGGGGCCTTCAAATGAAAAACTGTTTTTT.

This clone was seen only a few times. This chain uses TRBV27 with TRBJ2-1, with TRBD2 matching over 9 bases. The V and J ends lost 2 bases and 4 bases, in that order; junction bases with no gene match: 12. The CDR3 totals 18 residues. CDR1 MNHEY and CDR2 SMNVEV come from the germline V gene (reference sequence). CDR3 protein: CASSLGAGGGRGYNEQFF. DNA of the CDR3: TGTGCCAGCAGTTTAGGAGCGGGAGGAGGGAGGGGATACAATGAGCAGTTCTTC.

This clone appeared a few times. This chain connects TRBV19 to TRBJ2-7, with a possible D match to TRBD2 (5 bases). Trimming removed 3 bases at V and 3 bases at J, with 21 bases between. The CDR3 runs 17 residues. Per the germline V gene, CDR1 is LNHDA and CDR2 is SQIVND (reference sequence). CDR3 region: CASSISRGSGRYYEQYF. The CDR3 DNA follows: TGTGCCAGTAGTATCTCAAGAGGGTCTGGACGGTACTACGAGCAGTACTTC.

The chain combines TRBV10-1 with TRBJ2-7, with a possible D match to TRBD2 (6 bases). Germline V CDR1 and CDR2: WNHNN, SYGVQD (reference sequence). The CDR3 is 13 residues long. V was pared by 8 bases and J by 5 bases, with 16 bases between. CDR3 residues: CASGGAGQNEQYF. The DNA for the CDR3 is TGCGCCAGCGGTGGAGCGGGCCAAAACGAGCAGTACTTC.

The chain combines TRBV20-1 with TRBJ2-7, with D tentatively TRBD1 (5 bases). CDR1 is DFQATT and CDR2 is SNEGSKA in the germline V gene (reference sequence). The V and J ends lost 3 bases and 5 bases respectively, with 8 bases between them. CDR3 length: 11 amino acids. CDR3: CSARQGHEQYF. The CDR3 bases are TGCAGTGCTAGGCAGGGCCACGAGCAGTACTTC.

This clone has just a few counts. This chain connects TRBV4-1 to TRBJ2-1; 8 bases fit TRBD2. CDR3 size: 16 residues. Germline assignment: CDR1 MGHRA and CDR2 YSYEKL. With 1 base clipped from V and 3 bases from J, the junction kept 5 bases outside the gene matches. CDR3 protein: CASSQGTSGVYNEQFF. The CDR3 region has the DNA TGCGCCAGCAGCCAAGGAACTAGCGGAGTCTACAATGAGCAGTTCTTC.